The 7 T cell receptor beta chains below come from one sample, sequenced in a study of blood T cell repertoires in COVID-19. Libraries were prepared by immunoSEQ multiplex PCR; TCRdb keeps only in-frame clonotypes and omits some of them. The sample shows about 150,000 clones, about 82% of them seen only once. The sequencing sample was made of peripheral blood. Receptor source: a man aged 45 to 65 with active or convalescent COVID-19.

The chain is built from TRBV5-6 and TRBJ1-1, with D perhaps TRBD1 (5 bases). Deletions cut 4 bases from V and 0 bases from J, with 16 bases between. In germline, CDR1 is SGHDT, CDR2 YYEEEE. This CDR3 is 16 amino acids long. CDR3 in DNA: TGTGCCAGCAGCCGAACAGGTCTTGTGATGAACACTGAAGCTTTCTTT. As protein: CASSRTGLVMNTEAFF.

The DNA for the CDR3 is TGCGCCAGCAGCCTGGGACAGGGCGGGAATGAGCAGTTCTTC. Its translation is CASSLGQGGNEQFF. This sequence joins TRBV4-3 and TRBJ2-1; 9 bases agree with TRBD1. Germline loops: CDR1 LGHNA, CDR2 YSLEER. V shed 4 bases and J 7 bases; nucleotides not matched to a gene: 5. The CDR3 runs 14 residues.

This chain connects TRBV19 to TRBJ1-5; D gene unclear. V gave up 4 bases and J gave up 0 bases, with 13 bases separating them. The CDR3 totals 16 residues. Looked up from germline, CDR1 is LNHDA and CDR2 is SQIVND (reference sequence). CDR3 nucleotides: TGTGCCAGTAGTACCCAACAGATTTATAGCAATCAGCCCCAGCATTTT. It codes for CASSTQQIYSNQPQHF.

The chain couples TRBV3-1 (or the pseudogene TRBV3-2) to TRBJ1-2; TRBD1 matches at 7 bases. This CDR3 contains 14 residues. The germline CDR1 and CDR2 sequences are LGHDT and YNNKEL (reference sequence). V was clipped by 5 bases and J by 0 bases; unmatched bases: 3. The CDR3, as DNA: TGTGCCAGCAGCGACAGGGCCTCTAACTATGGCTACACCTTC. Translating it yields CASSDRASNYGYTF.

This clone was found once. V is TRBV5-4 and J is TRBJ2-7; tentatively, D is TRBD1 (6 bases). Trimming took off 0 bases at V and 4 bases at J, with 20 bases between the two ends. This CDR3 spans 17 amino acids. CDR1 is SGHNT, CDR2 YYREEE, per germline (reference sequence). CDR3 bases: TGTGCCAGCAGCTTGGGACAGGAGCTCCAAATAGAATACGAGCAGTACTTC. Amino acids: CASSLGQELQIEYEQYF.

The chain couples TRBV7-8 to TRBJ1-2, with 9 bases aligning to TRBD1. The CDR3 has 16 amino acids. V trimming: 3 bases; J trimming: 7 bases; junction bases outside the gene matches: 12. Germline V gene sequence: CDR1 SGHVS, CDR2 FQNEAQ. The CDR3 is CASSLGGGTGLLGYTF. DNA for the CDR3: TGTGCCAGCAGCTTGGGGGGCGGGACAGGGCTGCTTGGCTACACCTTC. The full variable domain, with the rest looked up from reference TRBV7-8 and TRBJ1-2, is GAGVSQSPRYKVAKRGQDVALRCDPISGHVSLFWYQQALGQGPEFLTYFQNEAQLDKSGLPSDRFFAERPEGSVSTLKIQRTQQEDSAVYLCASSLGGGTGLLGYTFGSGTRLTVV.

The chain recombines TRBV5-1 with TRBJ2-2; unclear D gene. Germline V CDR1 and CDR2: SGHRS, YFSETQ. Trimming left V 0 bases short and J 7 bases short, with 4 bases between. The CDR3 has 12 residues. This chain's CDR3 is CASSLVGGELFF. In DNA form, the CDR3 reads TGCGCCAGCAGCTTGGTCGGCGGGGAGCTGTTTTTT. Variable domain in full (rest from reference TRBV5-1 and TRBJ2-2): KAGVTQTPRYLIKTRGQQVTLSCSPISGHRSVSWYQQTPGQGLQFLFEYFSETQRNKGNFPGRFSGRQFSNSRSEMNVSTLELGDSALYLCASSLVGGELFFGEGSRLTVL.